This TCR beta chain appears in the sequencing data of a study of blood T cell repertoires in COVID-19. Across the study: The United States, Italy and Spain were the sources of the acute and convalescent COVID-19 samples.

Per the original data handling: Amplification of reference gene primers provided the estimated nucleated cell counts. Using immunoSEQ multiplex PCR, the repertoire was profiled, and TCRdb retains in-frame clones only, with some absent. V, J and clone size are taken as reported in that table, and D and trimming were inferred from the DNA itself. The sample records roughly 300,000 clones, around 86% being singletons. This clone showed up just a few times. The source is a human donor in a cohort sampled during active COVID-19. The sample taken for sequencing was peripheral blood.

The CDR3 bases are TGTGCCAGCAGTTTATCGGGGGGAGTGGAAGCTTTCTTT. Translation gives CASSLSGGVEAFF. V is TRBV27 and J is TRBJ1-1; TRBD1 might be the D (5 bases). The germline CDR1 and CDR2 sequences are MNHEY and SMNVEV (reference sequence). CDR3 size: 13 residues. V was cut by 0 bases and J by 8 bases, with 10 bases left in between.